Included here is one T cell receptor (beta chain) sequence, with context. This clonotype has just a few counts. The target of this receptor is not known. No much larger clone exists at a distance of one base, and base qualities are not known. The data belong to a study of T cells in Graves' hyperthyroidism and ophthalmopathy (dated 2019 in TCRdb). A note on the overall study: Peripheral blood samples were taken at initial diagnosis, before any treatment was given. Once sampling was done, hyperthyroidism patients were given methimazole at a starting dose of 30 mg daily, whereas ophthalmopathy patients were given high-dose intravenous methylprednisolone. Thyroid tissue and blood T-cell repertoires from about six Graves' hyperthyroidism patients were also compared in the study. Whether ophthalmopathy could be predicted prospectively was tested in an independent validation cohort made up of 18 to 20 hyperthyroidism patients plus 17 patients who later progressed to ophthalmopathy. A discovery cohort of roughly 100 patients, about 40 with Graves' ophthalmopathy and 55 to 65 with stable Graves' hyperthyroidism, was used to find distinguishing TCR V-J signatures. The 100 discovery patients were randomly split 7:3 into training and test sets. TCR Vbeta CDR3 sequencing of 130 to 150 peripheral blood samples (over 40 ophthalmopathy, 75 to 85 hyperthyroidism and around 17 progressor patients) is reported in the paper. General findings and caveats noted by the study authors: No statistical method was used to fix the sample size in advance, and group allocation was not hidden from the investigators. Ophthalmopathy was separated from stable hyperthyroidism by a 13 V-J signature model, with just over 85% sensitivity and around 81% specificity obtained in cross-validation and 80%/75% obtained in testing. Blood samples also contained most of the expanded thyroid clonotypes (frequency above 0.001), which suggests that blood repertoires may reflect thyroid immune responses. In validation, the model predicted progression to ophthalmopathy with 65% to 71% sensitivity and about 72% specificity, a median of 6.5 months before onset.

TCR beta CDR3 regions were amplified from RNA transcripts. The TCR CDR3 was subjected to a first round of RT-PCR using the HTBI primer set and the Qiagen OneStep RT-PCR kit. Libraries were constructed in a second round of multiplex PCR, after which size selection and purification were performed. The libraries were sequenced on an Illumina HiSeq2000 using paired-end 100 bp reads. Per the authors' processing: SOAPnuke was used to process the raw data, removing reads that contained adapters or uncalled bases, had a mean Phred below 15, or lacked an exact match to the constant primer or identifier. High-quality paired reads were merged using COPE v1.2.5, and each unique nucleotide sequence was defined as a clonotype. MiTCR v1.1 was used to align the clonotypes against IMGT TRBV, TRBD and TRBJ reference segments. The analysis included only V-J combinations with a frequency above 0.0001, which together covered around 99% of the repertoires. A TCS score was defined as the ratio between F50 (clonal expansion) and ExV (chaos), using BLOSUM62-based TCRdist between CDR3 peptides within each V-J. Welch's t-statistics and random forest reduced 450 to 600 V-J features to 13, which were used in a naive Bayes classifier (R e1071). Using fastp trimming at Q25 and MiXCR clonotype assembly, TCRdb reanalyzed the public sequencing data and kept in-frame beta chains. Each entry is one CDR3 protein sequence, shown with its most common DNA and genes. The V and J calls shown here were made by TCRdb, not taken from the authors' results. This sample gives about 500,000 distinct CDR3 sequences in total; 16% of them show up just once. 18% of the sample is in the top ten clones.

The germline V gene specifies KGHSH as CDR1 and LQKENI as CDR2. V and J lose 1 base and 2 bases, and a span of 14 bases separates them. The cysteine opens and the phenylalanine closes a CDR3 of 16 amino acids. This entry keeps only the CDR3 DNA: 48 bases, framed from base 1. A patient counted as having stable Graves' hyperthyroidism if no progression to ophthalmopathy occurred over 18 months of follow-up. Hyperthyroidism patients were newly diagnosed, had a disease duration of under 2 months, and were aged 18 to 65 years. Exclusion was applied to patients with uncontrolled infections, other autoimmune diseases, pregnancy or lactation. Diagnoses relied on clinical symptoms, serum thyroxine and TRAb, thyroid ultrasound and orbital computed tomography. PBMCs were separated from roughly 10 ml of fresh peripheral blood using Ficoll-Paque density gradient centrifugation. Trizol reagent was used to extract total RNA, and RNA quality was then checked on an Agilent 2100 Bioanalyzer.

Sequences were obtained from blood. The chain links TRBV18 with TRBJ1-2; the D segment could be TRBD1, given 6 matching bases. The sequence was collected from a woman between 18 and 29 years old with Graves' hyperthyroidism. CDR3 reads: CASSPRNGQLNYGYTF. In nucleotide form, the sequence is TGTGCCAGCTCACCACGAAACGGACAGTTAAACTATGGCTACACCTTC.